This T cell receptor (beta chain) derives from a study of T cells after yellow fever vaccination. Trimming took 2 bases from V and 0 from J; bases not matched to a gene: 5. Germline V gene lookup returns CDR1 LGHNA and CDR2 YNFKEQ. CDR3 length equals 18 residues. TCRdb re-called the 5' RACE reads with MiXCR, one entry per CDR3 protein. The sample records a few hundred thousand distinct CDR3 sequences, around 7% being singletons. This clonotype has just a few counts. The V gene is TRBV4-2, the J gene TRBJ2-5; 14 nucleotides match TRBD2. This receptor was identified in a man between 18 and 29 years old who received the YFV17D yellow fever vaccine. This material consisted of PBMCs, taken about 41 days after the first yellow fever vaccination. CDR3 bases: TGTGCCAGCAGCCAACTCGGGACTAGCGGGGGATACCAAGAGACCCAGTACTTC. It translates to CASSQLGTSGGYQETQYF.